This T cell receptor (beta chain) was obtained from a study of shared clonotypes between healthy human individuals. General study findings and limits: A handful of donors showed sharing of approximately 5% of naive CD4 clonotypes. The rarefaction results pointed to incomplete sorted-subset sequencing despite large depth. Clonotype sharing levels among donors were expected to vary with sequencing depth.

This clone was found once. What it recognizes is unknown. Trimming stripped 3 bases from V and 2 bases from J, with 14 bases between. The length of the CDR3 is 17 residues. Germline V CDR1 and CDR2: ENHRY, SYGVKD. Each sorted subset replicate got 200 ng genomic DNA, 25,000 to 35,000 genomes. Repertoires were generated with immunoSEQ multiplex PCR, while TCRdb's copy carries only in-frame clones and drops some. Found here are 2 million to 2.5 million clones, roughly 95% of them singletons; the top ten hold 0.1% to 0.15%. This receptor was obtained from a man between 18 and 29 years old in good health. J is TRBJ2-6 and V is TRBV10-3; D not resolved. The specimen sequenced was naive CD4+ T cells sorted from blood. Subset reported: CD45RA+ positively selected. CDR3 nucleotides: TGTGCCATCAGTGACGGGCAGACCGGAGCTGGGGCCAACGTCCTGACTTTC. Protein sequence: CAISDGQTGAGANVLTF.